Each of the 27 T cell receptor beta chains below was sequenced from the same sample in a study of T-cell memory formation after mild COVID-19. TCRdb analysed the 5' RACE reads with MiXCR anew, one entry per CDR3 protein. The table has 550,000 to 600,000 distinct CDR3 sequences, less than 25% seen once. Sequences were obtained from PBMCs or a T cell subset sorted from them (not recorded which). The receptors come from an adult woman who had mild COVID-19 (a few samples of this study predate the infection). Cell type and time point are not known.

The chain joins TRBV28 to TRBJ2-5, with D possibly being TRBD2 (7 bases). Germline CDR1 is MDHEN and CDR2 is SYDVKM. The CDR3 has 11 residues. This chain's CDR3 is CDGGRRETQYF. The CDR3 DNA follows: TGTGACGGGGGGCGGCGGGAGACCCAGTACTTC.

This clonotype was seen a single time. The chain combines TRBV7-3 with TRBJ2-1, with 8 positions matching TRBD2. CDR3 length equals 15 residues. The V gene's germline CDR1 is SGHTA and CDR2 FQGTGA. The ends lost 3 bases at V and 7 bases at J; junction bases unmatched: 8. The CDR3 DNA follows: TGTGCCAGCAGCTTGGCCAGCGGGAGTGGGAATGAGCAGTTCTTC. Its translation is CASSLASGSGNEQFF.

This chain uses TRBV12-3 or TRBV12-4 with TRBJ1-3, with no clear D. V gave up 2 bases and J gave up 6 bases, with 17 bases separating them. The CDR3 consists of 16 residues. The chain's CDR3 is CASSLRRNAPTNTIYF. The DNA for the CDR3 is TGTGCCAGCAGTTTAAGGAGGAACGCACCCACAAACACCATATATTTT.

There are a few counts of this clonotype. This CDR3 reads CASSADYGEQFF. The CDR3 region has the DNA TGTGCCAGCAGCGCGGACTACGGGGAGCAGTTCTTC. The genes are TRBV9 and TRBJ2-1; D may be TRBD2 (6 bases). This CDR3 comprises 12 residues. V lost 3 bases, J lost 10 bases, and 11 bases lay in between. Germline V CDR1 and CDR2: SGDLS, YYNGEE.

This clonotype showed up just a few times. This chain joins TRBV4-3 and TRBJ2-7; D is ambiguous. Trimming took 0 bases from V and 4 from J, leaving 16 bases between them. The CDR3 is 16 residues long. Germline CDR1 LGHNA, CDR2 YSLEER. The CDR3 here is CASSQDLRNRPYEQYF. The CDR3 DNA sequence: TGCGCCAGCAGCCAAGATCTCCGTAACAGACCTTACGAGCAGTACTTC.

V and J are TRBV27 and TRBJ2-1; D unclear. The V gene's germline CDR1 is MNHEY and CDR2 SMNVEV (reference sequence). Trimming removed 5 bases from V and 8 bases from J, with 13 bases in between. The CDR3 has 13 residues. In nucleotides, the CDR3 is TGTGCCAGCAGTCCGGCATATCTTGATGAGCAGTTCTTC. This translates into CASSPAYLDEQFF.

This clonotype has more than one count but fewer than ten. This sequence joins TRBV13 and TRBJ1-2; no definite D call. The CDR3 runs 14 residues. V lost 6 bases to trimming and J lost 2 bases, with 13 bases between them. Germline loops: CDR1 PRHDT, CDR2 FYEKMQ (reference sequence). The CDR3 spells CASRLASGNYGYTF. The DNA of the CDR3 is TGTGCCAGCAGACTCGCCTCCGGCAACTATGGCTACACCTTC.

This clonotype was detected only a few times. The chain couples TRBV7-2 to TRBJ2-1; D is uncertain. Looked up from germline, CDR1 is SGHTA and CDR2 is FQGNSA. Trimming removed 8 bases at V and 0 bases at J, with 17 bases between. The CDR3 is 16 amino acids. For the CDR3, the DNA is TGTGCCAGCCTCCCAGTGGGCGTGAGCTCCTACAATGAGCAGTTCTTC. It is translated as CASLPVGVSSYNEQFF.

This sequence joins TRBV9 and TRBJ2-7; 8 bases match TRBD2. The V and J ends lost 3 bases and 6 bases, in that order; junction bases with no gene match: 14. The CDR3 has 16 amino acids. Per the germline V gene, CDR1 is SGDLS and CDR2 is YYNGEE. Here the CDR3 reads CASSDPHTGGASEQYF. In DNA, the CDR3 is TGTGCCAGCAGCGACCCACACACGGGAGGGGCTAGCGAGCAGTACTTC.

J is TRBJ2-3 and V is TRBV5-1; TRBD2 aligns across 10 bases. V gave up 0 bases and J gave up 0 bases; unmatched junction bases: 13. The germline V gene has CDR1 SGHRS and CDR2 YFSETQ. The CDR3 length is 20 residues. CDR3 DNA sequence: TGCGCCAGCAGCTTGGTTGTTATGCTAGCGGGGGTGACTAGCACAGATACGCAGTATTTT. It codes for CASSLVVMLAGVTSTDTQYF.

In this sample, this clonotype turned up a few times. The chain's CDR3 is CASSQEKIGPVYEQYF. The CDR3 DNA sequence: TGCGCCAGCAGCCAAGAAAAGATTGGTCCCGTCTACGAGCAGTACTTC. The rearrangement links TRBV4-1 to TRBJ2-7; D call uncertain. Looked up from germline, CDR1 is MGHRA and CDR2 is YSYEKL. The V gene lost 0 bases and the J gene lost 3 bases, with 15 bases spanning the gap. CDR3 size: 16 residues.

The J gene is TRBJ2-1, the V gene TRBV20-1; 12 nucleotides match TRBD2. The CDR3 is made up of 15 amino acids. With V trimmed by 5 bases and J by 4 bases, 6 bases remained unmatched. From germline, CDR1 is DFQATT and CDR2 SNEGSKA (reference sequence). This chain's CDR3 is CSASGTSGPYNEQFF. As DNA, the CDR3 is TGCAGTGCTTCGGGGACTAGCGGGCCTTACAATGAGCAGTTCTTC.

This clonotype was seen a few times. The chain is built from TRBV5-1 and TRBJ2-1; 8 bases match TRBD1. Trimming cost V 0 bases and J 8 bases; bases outside gene matches: 10. This CDR3 is built from 16 residues. CDR1 and CDR2 from the germline V gene are SGHRS and YFSETQ. The CDR3 DNA is TGCGCCAGCAGCTTGGCTGGGACAGGCTCGTGGGATGAGCAGTTCTTC. Translated: CASSLAGTGSWDEQFF.

Only a few counts were recorded for this clonotype. This chain links TRBV20-1 with TRBJ2-3; 9 bases agree with TRBD2. The germline V gene encodes CDR1 DFQATT and CDR2 SNEGSKA (reference sequence). Trimming cost V 1 base and J 6 bases; bases outside gene matches: 8. The CDR3 contains 15 residues. The chain's CDR3 is CSARVSGGQADTQYF. CDR3 nucleotides: TGCAGTGCTAGAGTTAGCGGGGGCCAGGCCGATACGCAGTATTTT.

The rearrangement links TRBV4-1 to TRBJ1-2; D gene ambiguous. V was trimmed by 1 base and J by 7 bases, leaving 19 bases between them. The germline V gene has CDR1 MGHRA and CDR2 YSYEKL. There are 16 residues in the CDR3. The CDR3 protein is CASSQVSPLPLFGYTF. CDR3 in DNA: TGCGCCAGCAGCCAAGTCTCACCATTACCCCTTTTTGGCTACACCTTC.

The chain recombines TRBV27 with TRBJ2-5, with 11 bases aligning to TRBD2. The V gene end was trimmed by 11 bases and the J gene end by 9 bases; junction bases not matched to a gene: 11. The CDR3 spans 13 residues. The germline gives CDR1 MNHEY, CDR2 SMNVEV (reference sequence). The CDR3 protein is CAVGTSGGLAQYF. Written as DNA, the CDR3 is TGTGCCGTCGGCACTAGCGGGGGCCTGGCCCAGTACTTC.

This clonotype was seen ten or more times. The chain combines TRBV6-5 with TRBJ1-4, with D perhaps matching TRBD1 (6 bases). CDR1 and CDR2 (germline): MNHEY, SVGAGI. The CDR3 spans 13 residues. Trimming took 6 bases from V and 5 from J, leaving 10 bases between them. CDR3 residues: CASRGGGNEKLFF. The CDR3 DNA is TGTGCCAGCAGAGGAGGGGGGAATGAAAAACTGTTTTTT.

This chain connects TRBV9 to TRBJ2-3; 8 positions agree with TRBD2. The CDR3 totals 16 residues. V lost 4 bases to trimming and J lost 5 bases; unmatched junction nucleotides: 12. Germline V gene data show CDR1 as SGDLS and CDR2 as YYNGEE. The CDR3 region has the DNA TGTGCCAGCAGCTCCTGGCGGGGGGAAGTTGGAGATACGCAGTATTTT. Encoded protein: CASSSWRGEVGDTQYF.

This clonotype was seen a few times. The chain uses TRBV6-1 and TRBJ2-1, with D possibly TRBD1 on 6 matching bases. Trimming removed 2 bases at V and 3 bases at J, with 11 bases between. Germline V gene sequence: CDR1 MNHNS, CDR2 SASEGT. There are 15 residues in the CDR3. CDR3 sequence: CASSELDRYYNEQFF. CDR3 nucleotides: TGTGCCAGCAGTGAATTAGACAGGTACTACAATGAGCAGTTCTTC.

V is TRBV4-1 and J is TRBJ2-1, with 14 bases that match TRBD2. J gave up 7 bases and V 2 bases, and 13 bases lay outside the gene matches. The CDR3 runs to 19 residues. Germline V gene sequence: CDR1 MGHRA, CDR2 YSYEKL. The CDR3 region is CASSQYSLWTSGGSNEQFF. In DNA form, the CDR3 reads TGCGCCAGCAGCCAATACTCCCTCTGGACTAGCGGGGGGTCGAATGAGCAGTTCTTC.

The chain couples TRBV6-5 to TRBJ2-5; weak D call: TRBD2 (6 bases). Germline loops: CDR1 MNHEY, CDR2 SVGAGI. Deletions cut 5 bases from V and 2 bases from J, with 15 bases between. CDR3 size: 15 residues. The CDR3 loop is CASSGRWGVQETQYF. CDR3 nucleotides: TGTGCCAGCAGTGGCCGATGGGGGGTTCAAGAGACCCAGTACTTC.

V and J are TRBV7-2 and TRBJ1-4; possibly TRBD1 for D (5 bases). Germline V gene data show CDR1 as SGHTA and CDR2 as FQGNSA. The CDR3 runs to 14 residues. With 3 bases removed from V and 2 bases from J, the gap between germline ends came to 7 bases. DNA for the CDR3: TGTGCCAGCAGCTTTGACAGTACTAATGAAAAACTGTTTTTT. This translates into CASSFDSTNEKLFF.

This chain links TRBV7-9 with TRBJ2-5; 13 bases are a match to TRBD2. CDR1 and CDR2 (germline): SEHNR, FQNEAQ (reference sequence). The V gene end was trimmed by 3 bases and the J gene end by 3 bases; junction bases not matched to a gene: 7. This CDR3 has 17 residues. The DNA of the CDR3 is TGTGCCAGCAGCTTCTGGGGGACTAGCGGGGAAAAAGAGACCCAGTACTTC. Translated, it gives CASSFWGTSGEKETQYF.

The chain uses TRBV24-1 and TRBJ1-1, with 8 bases matching TRBD1. CDR3 length: 15 amino acids. V trimming: 6 bases; J trimming: 1 base; junction bases outside the gene matches: 6. The germline gives CDR1 KGHDR, CDR2 SFDVKD. In DNA form, the CDR3 reads TGTGCCACCAGTCGATCCGACAGGGGGAACACTGAAGCTTTCTTT. Its translation is CATSRSDRGNTEAFF.

Remarks on this clonotype: A read error may produce the germline difference seen at one junction end. This chain joins TRBV7-9 and TRBJ2-7; the D call may be TRBD1 or TRBD2 (5 bases each). This CDR3 is built from 12 residues. Per germline, CDR1 SEHNR and CDR2 FQNEAQ (reference sequence). The CDR3 coding sequence is TGTGCCAGCAGCCGGTGGGGCGAGGAGGCGGGCTTC. Amino acid sequence: CASSRWGEEAGF.

The chain has TRBV27 and TRBJ2-5, with 8 bases that match TRBD1. Germline V gives CDR1 MNHEY, CDR2 SMNVEV (reference sequence). Trimming took 6 bases from V and 4 from J; bases not matched to a gene: 7. This CDR3 has 14 amino acids. CDR3 coding DNA: TGTGCCAGCAGGCTGACAGGGGCGGGAGAGACCCAGTACTTC. This translates into CASRLTGAGETQYF.

The rearrangement uses TRBV4-2 and TRBJ1-2, with TRBD1 matching 7 bases. The trim removed 5 bases at V and 3 bases at J, leaving 12 bases unmatched. Germline V lookup: CDR1 LGHNA, CDR2 YNFKEQ. The CDR3 is 16 amino acids. The CDR3 bases are TGTGCCAGCAGCTTCTGGGACAGTCGAAGAGACTATGGCTACACCTTC. This codes for CASSFWDSRRDYGYTF.